Shown below are 26 T cell receptor beta chains from a single sample sequenced in a study of cytomegalovirus exposure and HLA in healthy donors. The study ran its PCR with 60 Vbeta and 13 Jbeta primers. The data were produced by immunoSEQ multiplex PCR, yet TCRdb's version contains in-frame clones alone and is incomplete. The sample contains approximately 190,000 clones, 81% of which appear only once. Specimen: PBMCs. Source of these receptors: a man aged 50-60 years in good health and CMV-seronegative.

The chain employs TRBV5-6 and TRBJ1-1; 7 bases map to TRBD1. CDR1 and CDR2 (germline): SGHDT, YYEEEE. The trim removed 1 base at V and 1 base at J, leaving 7 bases unmatched. The CDR3 extends over 16 amino acids. The CDR3 nucleotides are TGTGCCAGCAGCTTGCGACAGGGTTGGGGGAACACTGAAGCTTTCTTT. This sequence encodes CASSLRQGWGNTEAFF.

The rearrangement links TRBV5-4 to TRBJ2-1; possibly TRBD1 for D (5 bases). Germline V gene data show CDR1 as SGHNT and CDR2 as YYREEE (reference sequence). The length of the CDR3 is 15 residues. Trimming shortened V by 2 bases and J by 0 bases, and 9 bases separated the two germline ends. The CDR3 is CASSFRGSSYNEQFF. In nucleotides, the CDR3 is TGTGCCAGCAGCTTTAGGGGAAGCTCCTACAATGAGCAGTTCTTC.

This clone was detected once. This chain links TRBV5-4 with TRBJ1-2, with D possibly TRBD1 on 6 matching bases. This CDR3 comprises 16 residues. The germline gives CDR1 SGHNT, CDR2 YYREEE (reference sequence). V was clipped by 1 base and J by 4 bases, with 17 bases between them. The CDR3: CASSLRTETRGYGYTF. In DNA, the CDR3 is TGTGCCAGCAGCTTGAGGACAGAGACGCGCGGCTATGGCTACACCTTC.

The chain carries TRBV5-8 and TRBJ1-5, with 8 bases lining up with TRBD1. Germline assignment: CDR1 SGHTS and CDR2 YDEGEE. With 2 bases clipped from V and 9 bases from J, the junction kept 10 bases outside the gene matches. The CDR3 has 15 residues. Written as DNA, the CDR3 is TGTGCCAGCAGCTTTCAAAGGACAGGGTTTGTGCCCCAGCATTTT. Amino acid sequence: CASSFQRTGFVPQHF.

This chain joins TRBV7-6 and TRBJ1-2; D is unclear. This CDR3 has 14 amino acids. Trimming removed 2 bases from V and 2 bases from J, with 9 bases in between. Germline values: CDR1 SGHVS, CDR2 FNYEAQ. The CDR3 DNA sequence: TGTGCCAGCAGCTTATATGAAGCCAACTATGGCTACACCTTC. This sequence encodes CASSLYEANYGYTF.

The chain combines TRBV6-1 with TRBJ2-5; 11 bases match TRBD2. This CDR3 contains 14 residues. After removal of 7 bases from V and 2 bases from J, the junction contained 3 bases not matched to a gene. Per the germline V gene, CDR1 is MNHNS and CDR2 is SASEGT. The CDR3 sequence is CASKTSGGQETQYF. In nucleotides, the CDR3 is TGTGCCAGCAAAACTAGCGGGGGACAAGAGACCCAGTACTTC.

This clone was seen more than once but under ten times. The CDR3 coding sequence is TGTGCCAGCAGCGTAGACCCTTCTAGGGGGAGTTCACCCCTCCACTTT. It encodes CASSVDPSRGSSPLHF. The genes are TRBV9 and TRBJ1-6; possible D gene TRBD1, 6 bases. The CDR3 is 16 amino acids. V dropped 0 bases and J dropped 9 bases, with 16 bases sitting between them. Germline V gives CDR1 SGDLS, CDR2 YYNGEE.

In this sample, this clone turned up once. The V call is TRBV7-2, the J call TRBJ1-6, with a tentative D call TRBD1 (6 bases). This CDR3 spans 14 amino acids. Germline CDR1 is SGHTA and CDR2 is FQGNSA. V lost 3 bases to trimming and J lost 4 bases, with 7 bases between them. CDR3 coding DNA: TGTGCCAGCAGCTTCACAGGGTATAATTCACCCCTCCACTTT. It codes for CASSFTGYNSPLHF. Full variable domain (missing parts from reference TRBV7-2 and TRBJ1-6): GAGVSQSPSNKVTEKGKDVELRCDPISGHTALYWYRQSLGQGLEFLIYFQGNSAPDKSGLPSDRFSAERTGGSVSTLTIQRTQQEDSAVYLCASSFTGYNSPLHFGNGTRLTVT.

The J gene is TRBJ2-2, the V gene TRBV18; TRBD2 matches at 13 bases. CDR1 and CDR2 from the germline V gene are KGHSH and LQKENI. V shed 3 bases, J shed 0 bases, and the junction held 1 base outside the gene matches. The CDR3 length is 17 residues. CDR3 sequence: CASSPGLAGPNTGELFF. CDR3 sequence (DNA): TGTGCCAGCTCACCGGGACTAGCGGGGCCGAACACCGGGGAGCTGTTTTTT.

This chain uses TRBV5-1 with TRBJ1-1; TRBD1 aligns across 8 bases. V trimming: 2 bases; J trimming: 6 bases; junction bases outside the gene matches: 3. CDR3 length: 13 amino acids. Germline CDR1 is SGHRS and CDR2 is YFSETQ. This CDR3 reads CASSFTGGAEAFF. For the CDR3, the DNA is TGCGCCAGCAGCTTCACAGGGGGGGCTGAAGCTTTCTTT.

This chain uses TRBV15 with TRBJ1-3, with D possibly TRBD1 on 6 matching bases. The length of the CDR3 is 16 residues. V lost 5 bases to trimming and J lost 0 bases, with 14 bases between them. Germline CDR1 and CDR2: LNHNV and YYDKDF (reference sequence). The CDR3 bases are TGTGCCACCAGCTGGGGACAAGGGTTCTCTGGAAACACCATATATTTT. Translating gives CATSWGQGFSGNTIYF.

This chain joins TRBV21-1 and TRBJ2-2; whether TRBD2, the table's D call, matches the DNA was not checked. TRBV21-1 is a documented pseudogene. The CDR3 loop spans 16 amino acids. The CDR3 reads CALPKPPLVDTGELFF. The CDR3 DNA reads as TGTGCCCTTCCCAAGCCCCCCCTAGTAGACACCGGGGAGCTGTTTTTT.

The V and J genes are TRBV30 and TRBJ2-7, with a tentative D call TRBD1 (6 bases). Germline CDR1 is GTSNPN and CDR2 is SVGIG (reference sequence). The CDR3 contains 14 residues. V was cut by 2 bases and J by 3 bases, with 14 bases left in between. The CDR3 loop is CAWSPGARGYEQYF. CDR3 sequence (DNA): TGTGCCTGGAGTCCCGGGGCCAGGGGCTACGAGCAGTACTTC. Supplemented by reference TRBV30 and TRBJ2-7, the full variable domain reads SQTIHQWPATLVQPVGSPLSLECTVEGTSNPNLYWYRQAAGRGLQLLFYSVGIGQISSEVPQNLSASRPQDRQFILSSKKLLLSDSGFYLCAWSPGARGYEQYFGPGTRLTVT.

The chain carries TRBV10-1 and TRBJ2-1, with 8 bases aligning to TRBD2. From germline, CDR1 is WNHNN and CDR2 SYGVQD (reference sequence). This CDR3 is built from 14 residues. The junction had 10 bases not matched to a gene; V was cut back by 2 bases and J by 13 bases. The CDR3 DNA follows: TGCGCCAGCAGTGAGAATGATAATCGGGGGGGCCAGTTCTTC. It is translated as CASSENDNRGGQFF.

With regard to this clone: One end of the junction does not line up with germline, which may come from a read error. The chain links TRBV7-9 to TRBJ1-1; D gene ambiguous. This CDR3 comprises 12 residues. CDR1 is SEHNR and CDR2 is FQNEAQ in the germline V gene (reference sequence). CDR3 sequence reads: CSSSKGDREAFF. In nucleotides, the CDR3 is TGTTCCAGCAGTAAGGGAGACCGTGAAGCTTTCTTT. The variable domain in full, completed from reference TRBV7-9 and TRBJ1-1, reads DTGVSQNPRHKITKRGQNVTFRCDPISEHNRLYWYRQTLGQGPEFLTYFQNEAQLEKSRLLSDRFSAERPKGSFSTLEIQRTEQGDSAMYLCSSSKGDREAFFGQGTRLTVV.

CDR3 residues: CASSLSGPYEQYF. In DNA form, the CDR3 reads TGTGCCAGCAGTTTAAGTGGGCCGTACGAGCAGTACTTC. The chain is built from TRBV27 and TRBJ2-5; D gene ambiguous. The DNA end is more similar to TRBJ2-7, so the J call may be wrong. The CDR3 has 13 residues. Germline lookup yields CDR1 MNHEY and CDR2 SMNVEV (reference sequence).

V is TRBV29-1 and J is TRBJ1-2; D is perhaps TRBD1 (6 bases). This CDR3 has 11 amino acids. CDR1 is SQVTM and CDR2 is ANQGSEA in the germline V gene. Trimming stripped 6 bases from V and 3 bases from J, with 8 bases between. This CDR3 is CSVNRDYGYTF. The CDR3 bases are TGCAGCGTCAACAGGGACTATGGCTACACCTTC.

The chain joins TRBV29-1 to TRBJ2-4; no reliable D call. The CDR3 is 13 residues long. Looked up from germline, CDR1 is SQVTM and CDR2 is ANQGSEA. V gave up 3 bases and J gave up 5 bases, with 11 bases separating them. CDR3 sequence: CSVEGLRENIQYF. CDR3 DNA: TGCAGCGTTGAGGGTCTTCGGGAAAACATTCAGTACTTC.

CDR3 DNA: TGTGCCAGCAGTATTCGGACGACAGGGGTTCCGAACACTGAAGCTTTCTTT. Residues: CASSIRTTGVPNTEAFF. V usage is TRBV27 and J usage is TRBJ1-1; 8 bases agree with TRBD1. This CDR3 has 17 residues. The J segment lost 1 base and the V segment lost 5 bases, leaving 12 bases of the junction unmatched. Germline loops: CDR1 MNHEY, CDR2 SMNVEV (reference sequence).

A word on this clone: An end of the junction differs from the germline gene, which may be a read error. The J gene is TRBJ2-3, the V gene TRBV7-9, with a weak D call TRBD2 (7 bases). The length of the CDR3 is 15 residues. The germline gives CDR1 SEHNR, CDR2 FQNEAQ (reference sequence). The CDR3 coding sequence is TGTTCCAGCAGCCCCCGGGCGGGGGCCACAGATACGCAGTATTTT. Amino acid sequence: CSSSPRAGATDTQYF.

This chain links TRBV11-2 with TRBJ2-1; 8 bases are a match to TRBD1. The CDR3 has 16 residues. Germline CDR1 is SGHAT and CDR2 is FQNNGV. V lost 5 bases to trimming and J lost 0 bases; unmatched junction nucleotides: 6. The CDR3 DNA sequence: TGTGCCAGCAGCACGTACAGGGGGAGCTCCTACAATGAGCAGTTCTTC. It is translated as CASSTYRGSSYNEQFF. The full variable domain, with the rest looked up from reference TRBV11-2 and TRBJ2-1, is EAGVAQSPRYKIIEKRQSVAFWCNPISGHATLYWYQQILGQGPKLLIQFQNNGVVDDSQLPKDRFSAERLKGVDSTLKIQPAKLEDSAVYLCASSTYRGSSYNEQFFGPGTRLTVL.

V usage is TRBV6-6 and J usage is TRBJ2-7, with D uncertain. Germline CDR1 is MNHNY and CDR2 is SVGAGI (reference sequence). The CDR3 consists of 13 residues. V dropped 0 bases and J dropped 3 bases, with 6 bases sitting between them. CDR3 nucleotide sequence: TGTGCCAGCAGTTACTCAACAGACTACGAGCAGTACTTC. Translation gives CASSYSTDYEQYF.

The V gene is TRBV5-6, the J gene TRBJ2-3; 10 bases fit TRBD1. V trimming: 5 bases; J trimming: 2 bases; junction bases outside the gene matches: 5. Germline V gene lookup returns CDR1 SGHDT and CDR2 YYEEEE. CDR3 length: 15 amino acids. In nucleotides, the CDR3 is TGTGCCAGCAGTATGGGACAGGGGATCACAGATACGCAGTATTTT. Translating it yields CASSMGQGITDTQYF.

On this clone itself: The sample carries other DNA sequences with the same CDR3. The gene calls are TRBV2 and TRBJ1-2, with TRBD1 matching over 7 bases. The V segment lost 3 bases and the J segment 2 bases; nucleotides outside the gene matches: 0. Germline V gene data show CDR1 as SNHLY and CDR2 as FYNNEI. The CDR3 has 13 amino acids. CDR3 residues: CASSETGNYGYTF. The DNA of the CDR3 is TGTGCCAGCAGTGAGACAGGGAACTATGGCTACACCTTC.

V usage is TRBV9 and J usage is TRBJ1-1; 9 nucleotides line up with TRBD1. The CDR3 runs to 13 residues. V was clipped by 3 bases and J by 6 bases; unmatched bases: 3. Germline-derived CDR1 and CDR2 are SGDLS and YYNGEE. CDR3 protein: CASSGRQGAEAFF. For the CDR3, the DNA is TGTGCCAGCAGCGGCCGACAGGGGGCTGAAGCTTTCTTT.

The V call is TRBV14, the J call TRBJ1-3; no reliable D call. The CDR3 loop spans 16 amino acids. Germline-derived CDR1 and CDR2 are SGHDN and FVKESK. Trimming removed 1 base from V and 0 bases from J, with 10 bases in between. Here the CDR3 reads CASSQVTPSSGNTIYF. The CDR3 DNA reads TGTGCCAGCAGCCAAGTGACACCGAGCTCTGGAAACACCATATATTTT.